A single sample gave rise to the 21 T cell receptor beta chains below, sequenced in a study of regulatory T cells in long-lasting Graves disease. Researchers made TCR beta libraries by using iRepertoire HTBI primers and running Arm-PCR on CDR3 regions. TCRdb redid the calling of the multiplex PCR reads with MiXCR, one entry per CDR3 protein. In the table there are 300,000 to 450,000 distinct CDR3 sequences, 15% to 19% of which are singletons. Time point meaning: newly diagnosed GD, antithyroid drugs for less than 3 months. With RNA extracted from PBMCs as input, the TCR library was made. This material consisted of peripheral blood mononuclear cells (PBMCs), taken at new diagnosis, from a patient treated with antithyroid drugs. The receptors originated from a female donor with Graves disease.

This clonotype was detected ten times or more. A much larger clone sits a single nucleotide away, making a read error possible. CDR3 DNA: TGTGCCAGCAGCCGGCACACTGAAGCTTTCTTT. It is translated as CASSRHTEAFF. The chain recombines TRBV7-9 with TRBJ1-1; D gene ambiguous. Germline assignment: CDR1 SEHNR and CDR2 FQNEAQ (reference sequence). V lost 5 bases to trimming and J lost 3 bases, with 4 bases between them. The CDR3 is 11 amino acids.

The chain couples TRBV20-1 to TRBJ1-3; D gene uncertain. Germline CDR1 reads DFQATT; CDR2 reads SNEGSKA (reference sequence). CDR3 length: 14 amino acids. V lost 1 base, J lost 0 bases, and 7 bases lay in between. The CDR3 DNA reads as TGCAGTGCTAGAGGGTCGACCTCTGGAAACACCATATATTTT. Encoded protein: CSARGSTSGNTIYF.

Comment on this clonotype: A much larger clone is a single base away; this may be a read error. CDR3 nucleotides: TGTGCCACCAGTGATCCCGCCCCGACAGCCCCCTCCTACAATGAGCAGTTCTTC. Protein: CATSDPAPTAPSYNEQFF. The chain is built from TRBV24-1 and TRBJ2-1, with D tentatively TRBD1 (5 bases). Trimming took 3 bases from V and 0 from J, leaving 17 bases between them. The CDR3 spans 18 residues. Germline values: CDR1 KGHDR, CDR2 SFDVKD.

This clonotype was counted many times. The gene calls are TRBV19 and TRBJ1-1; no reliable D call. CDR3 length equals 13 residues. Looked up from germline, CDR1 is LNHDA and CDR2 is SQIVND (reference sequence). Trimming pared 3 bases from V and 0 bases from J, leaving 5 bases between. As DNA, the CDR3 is TGTGCCAGTAGTATGGACCTGAACACTGAAGCTTTCTTT. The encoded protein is CASSMDLNTEAFF.

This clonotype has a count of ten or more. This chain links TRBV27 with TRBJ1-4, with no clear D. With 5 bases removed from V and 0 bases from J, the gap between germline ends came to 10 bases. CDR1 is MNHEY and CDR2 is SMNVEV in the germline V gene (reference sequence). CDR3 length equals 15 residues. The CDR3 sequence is CASSLSHATNEKLFF. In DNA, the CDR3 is TGTGCCAGCAGTCTCAGCCATGCAACTAATGAAAAACTGTTTTTT.

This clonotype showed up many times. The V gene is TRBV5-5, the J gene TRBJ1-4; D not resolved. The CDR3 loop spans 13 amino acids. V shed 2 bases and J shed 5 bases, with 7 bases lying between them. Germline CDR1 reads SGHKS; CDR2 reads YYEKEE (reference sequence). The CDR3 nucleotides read TGTGCCAGCAGCTTTACCCAAAATGAAAAACTGTTTTTT. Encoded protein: CASSFTQNEKLFF.

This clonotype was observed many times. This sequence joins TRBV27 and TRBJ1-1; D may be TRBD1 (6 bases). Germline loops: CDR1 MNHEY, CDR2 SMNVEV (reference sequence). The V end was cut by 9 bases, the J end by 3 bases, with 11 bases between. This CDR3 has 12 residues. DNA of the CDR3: TGTGCCAGTACAGGGAGGGACACTGAAGCTTTCTTT. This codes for CASTGRDTEAFF.

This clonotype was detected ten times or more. The CDR3, as DNA: TGTGCCAGCAGTGAAGACCCCGGACAGGGGGCTGTAGGCCAGCCCCAGCATTTT. Amino acid sequence: CASSEDPGQGAVGQPQHF. The chain is built from TRBV2 and TRBJ1-5; 11 bases are a match to TRBD1. Germline CDR1 and CDR2: SNHLY and FYNNEI. The CDR3 runs 18 residues. V shed 1 base, J shed 7 bases, and the junction held 12 bases outside the gene matches.

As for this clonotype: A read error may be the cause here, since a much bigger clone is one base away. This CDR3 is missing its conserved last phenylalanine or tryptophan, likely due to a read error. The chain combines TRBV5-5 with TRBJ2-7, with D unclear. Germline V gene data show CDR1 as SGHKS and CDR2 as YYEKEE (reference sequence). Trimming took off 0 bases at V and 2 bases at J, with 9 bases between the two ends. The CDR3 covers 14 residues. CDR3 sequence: CASSLVERTYEQYY. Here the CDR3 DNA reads TGTGCCAGCAGCTTGGTTGAGCGTACCTACGAGCAGTACTAC.

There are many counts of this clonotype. CDR3 DNA: TGCAGTGCTAGAGATGGGTCAGATCTCCAAGAGACCCAGTACTTC. Translated: CSARDGSDLQETQYF. The rearrangement uses TRBV20-1 and TRBJ2-5; D unclear. This CDR3 has 15 residues. Germline V CDR1 and CDR2: DFQATT, SNEGSKA (reference sequence). Trimming left V 0 bases short and J 1 base short, with 12 bases between.

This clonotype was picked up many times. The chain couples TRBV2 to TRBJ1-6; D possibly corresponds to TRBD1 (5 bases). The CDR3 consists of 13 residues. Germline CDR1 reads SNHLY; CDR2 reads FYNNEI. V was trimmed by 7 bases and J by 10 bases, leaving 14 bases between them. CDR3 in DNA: TGTGCCAGCAAGGAGGCAGGGCAATCACCCCTCCACTTT. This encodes CASKEAGQSPLHF.

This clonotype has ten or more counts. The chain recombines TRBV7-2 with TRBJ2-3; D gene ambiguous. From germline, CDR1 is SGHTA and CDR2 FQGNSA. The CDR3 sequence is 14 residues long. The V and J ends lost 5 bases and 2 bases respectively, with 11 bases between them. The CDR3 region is CASSPTRATDTQYF. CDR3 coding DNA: TGTGCCAGCAGCCCTACCCGGGCCACAGATACGCAGTATTTT.

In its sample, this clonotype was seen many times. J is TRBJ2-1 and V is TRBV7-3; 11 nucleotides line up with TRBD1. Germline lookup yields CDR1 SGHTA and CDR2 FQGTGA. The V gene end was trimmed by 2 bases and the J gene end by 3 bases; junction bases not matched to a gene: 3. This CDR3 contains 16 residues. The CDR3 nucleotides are TGTGCCAGCAGCTTATCCGGGACAGGGGGCTACAATGAGCAGTTCTTC. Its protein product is CASSLSGTGGYNEQFF.

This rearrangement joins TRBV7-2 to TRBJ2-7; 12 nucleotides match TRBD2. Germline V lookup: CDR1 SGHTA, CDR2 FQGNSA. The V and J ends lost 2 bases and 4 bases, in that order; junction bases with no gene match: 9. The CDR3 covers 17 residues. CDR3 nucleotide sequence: TGTGCCAGCAGCTTACCTCTAGCGGGAGGGCGAAGATACGAGCAGTACTTC. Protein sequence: CASSLPLAGGRRYEQYF.

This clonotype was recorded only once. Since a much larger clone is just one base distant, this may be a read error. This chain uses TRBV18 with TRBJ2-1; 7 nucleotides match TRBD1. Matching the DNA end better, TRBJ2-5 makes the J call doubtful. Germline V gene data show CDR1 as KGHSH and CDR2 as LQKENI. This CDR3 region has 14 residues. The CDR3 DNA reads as TGTGCCAGCTCACCTCCGGGACAGATGGGGGCCCAGTACTTC. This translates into CASSPPGQMGAQYF.

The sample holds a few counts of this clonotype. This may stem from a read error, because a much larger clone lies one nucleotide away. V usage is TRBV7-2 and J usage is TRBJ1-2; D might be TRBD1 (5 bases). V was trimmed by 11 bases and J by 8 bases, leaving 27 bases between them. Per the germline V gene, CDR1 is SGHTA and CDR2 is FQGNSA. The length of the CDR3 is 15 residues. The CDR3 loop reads CAGTNPGWGGDGYTF. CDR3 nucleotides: TGTGCCGGCACCAACCCCGGATGGGGGGGGGACGGCTACACCTTC. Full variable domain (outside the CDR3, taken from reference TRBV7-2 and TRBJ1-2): GAGVSQSPSNKVTEKGKDVELRCDPISGHTALYWYRQSLGQGLEFLIYFQGNSAPDKSGLPSDRFSAERTGGSVSTLTIQRTQQEDSAVYLCAGTNPGWGGDGYTFGSGTRLTVV.

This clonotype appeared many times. The CDR3 DNA follows: TGTGCCAGCAGCTTACCAGGGGGCTTTCTCCAGGGTGAAAAACTGTTTTTT. Translation gives CASSLPGGFLQGEKLFF. The V and J genes are TRBV11-2 and TRBJ1-4; 8 bases map to TRBD1. This CDR3 is 17 amino acids long. V lost 2 bases to trimming and J lost 7 bases; unmatched junction nucleotides: 12. Germline loops: CDR1 SGHAT, CDR2 FQNNGV.

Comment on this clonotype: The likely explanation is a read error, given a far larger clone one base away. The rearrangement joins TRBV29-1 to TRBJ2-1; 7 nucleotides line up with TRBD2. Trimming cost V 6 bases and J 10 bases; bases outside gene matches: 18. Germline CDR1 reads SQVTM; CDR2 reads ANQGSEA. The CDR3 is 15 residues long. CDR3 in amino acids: CSVGKGGVASYEQFF. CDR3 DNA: TGCAGCGTGGGAAAGGGAGGGGTTGCCTCCTACGAGCAGTTCTTC.

This chain's CDR3 is CSARPQREYQEQYF. The DNA of the CDR3 is TGCAGTGCTAGACCCCAGCGGGAGTATCAGGAGCAGTACTTC. The rearrangement uses TRBV20-1 and TRBJ2-7; 8 bases map to TRBD2. CDR3 size: 14 residues. Germline CDR1 reads DFQATT; CDR2 reads SNEGSKA (reference sequence). Losses at the gene ends were 2 bases for V and 7 bases for J; bases not matched to a gene: 10.

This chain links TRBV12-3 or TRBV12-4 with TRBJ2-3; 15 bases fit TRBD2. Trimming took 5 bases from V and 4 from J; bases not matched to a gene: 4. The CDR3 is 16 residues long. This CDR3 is CASSGTSGRIPDTQYF. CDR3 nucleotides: TGTGCCAGCAGTGGGACTAGCGGGAGGATACCAGATACGCAGTATTTT.

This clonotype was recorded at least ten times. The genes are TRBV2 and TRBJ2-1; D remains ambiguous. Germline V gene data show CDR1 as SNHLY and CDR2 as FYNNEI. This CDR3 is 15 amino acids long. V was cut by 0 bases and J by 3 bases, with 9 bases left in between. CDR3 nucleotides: TGTGCCAGCAGTGAAGCGGTGGGGAACTACAATGAGCAGTTCTTC. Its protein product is CASSEAVGNYNEQFF.